What follows is one T cell receptor (beta chain) and its context. Its specificity is not known. CDR1 and CDR2 from the germline V gene are LNHDA and SQIVND (reference sequence). This CDR3 comprises 16 residues. Trimming cost V 9 bases and J 3 bases; bases outside gene matches: 12. These data come from a study of T cells after yellow fever vaccination. About the study: Preparation used SMART-Seq v4 Ultra Low Input for the low-cell-number fractions.

Points from the study as a whole: Subsequent to the booster, the majority of primary-vaccination clones reappeared (around 97% CD4, approximately 85% CD8). Weaker overall, the secondary response nonetheless peaked faster (day 5 versus 15).

A 5'RACE template-switching step, the method used to make TCR cDNA, added a universal primer site and UMIs. From the 5' RACE reads, TCRdb called clonotypes with MiXCR, one entry per CDR3 protein. This table has a few hundred thousand distinct CDR3 sequences, 10% to 15% appearing once. V gene TRBV19 combines with J gene TRBJ2-1, with 9 bases aligning to TRBD2. The receptor was derived from a man aged 25 to 40 who received the YFV17D yellow fever vaccine. The specimen comprised CD4+ T cells sorted from PBMCs, sampled 45 days after the yellow fever booster vaccination. In nucleotides, the CDR3 is TGTGCCAGCCCGGCGCCCGGGACTAGCCTCTACAATGAGCAGTTCTTC. Amino acids: CASPAPGTSLYNEQFF.